A selection of T cell receptor beta chains follows, all from one sample in a study of monozygotic twins with inflammatory bowel disease. TCRdb re-called the 5' RACE reads and shows each CDR3 protein once, DNA omitted. This specimen shows about 440,000 distinct CDR3 sequences; the ten leading clones hold 2.4%. The sample consisted of blood. The receptors here all came from a human donor with ulcerative colitis or Crohn's disease, or a healthy co-twin of an affected twin (not recorded which). CDR3s include the opening cysteine and the closing phenylalanine or tryptophan.

V gene: TRBV6-2/TRBV6-3; J gene: TRBJ2-1; CDR3 protein: CASSPGAPYEQFF
V gene: TRBV5-1; J gene: TRBJ2-1; CDR3 protein: CASSLRGVPNNEQFF
V gene: TRBV6-5; J gene: TRBJ1-3; CDR3 protein: CASTEYSGNTIYF
V gene: TRBV5-1; J gene: TRBJ2-7; CDR3 protein: CASSLSGHEQYF
V gene: TRBV6-5; J gene: TRBJ1-6; CDR3 protein: CASSYSASYGDSPLHF
V gene: TRBV7-2; J gene: TRBJ2-1; CDR3 protein: CASSTPPRGSSYNEQFF
V gene: TRBV23-1; J gene: TRBJ2-7; CDR3 protein: CASSQREGEQGLLYEQYF
V gene: TRBV7-9; J gene: TRBJ2-7; CDR3 protein: CASSLVGKTYEQYF
V gene: TRBV20-1; J gene: TRBJ2-1; CDR3 protein: CSARDPINYNEQFF
V gene: TRBV6-6; J gene: TRBJ2-3; CDR3 protein: CAPDRGQDTQYF
V gene: TRBV3-1; J gene: TRBJ2-3; CDR3 protein: CASSQVENTQYF
V gene: TRBV30; J gene: TRBJ2-7; CDR3 protein: CAWGEDSSYEQYF
V gene: TRBV7-2; J gene: TRBJ2-7; CDR3 protein: CASSHGQGGYNEQYF
V gene: TRBV5-6; J gene: TRBJ1-3; CDR3 protein: CATTEQGSGNTIYF
V gene: TRBV9; J gene: TRBJ2-5; CDR3 protein: CASSVSRTGVYETQYF
V gene: TRBV6-1; J gene: TRBJ2-1; CDR3 protein: CASSLGSFSGTGYNNEQFF
V gene: TRBV6-5; J gene: TRBJ1-1; CDR3 protein: CASSYQATNTEAFF
V gene: TRBV4-2; J gene: TRBJ2-7; CDR3 protein: CASSQDTSGPAYEQYF
V gene: TRBV5-1; J gene: TRBJ1-1; CDR3 protein: CASSLARNTEAFF
V gene: TRBV7-2; J gene: TRBJ2-1; CDR3 protein: CASSLLGWESYNEQFF
V gene: TRBV12-3/TRBV12-4; J gene: TRBJ1-2; CDR3 protein: CASSLNELGQGTGYTF
V gene: TRBV7-9; J gene: TRBJ1-5; CDR3 protein: CASSPMGGQPQHF
V gene: TRBV11-2; J gene: TRBJ2-7; CDR3 protein: CASLPGPGEQYF
V gene: TRBV20-1; J gene: TRBJ2-5; CDR3 protein: CSARMDRGKETQYF
V gene: TRBV6-1; J gene: TRBJ2-5; CDR3 protein: CASSRERQETQYF
V gene: TRBV11-2; J gene: TRBJ2-1; CDR3 protein: CASSSGNLGLAGIGNEQFF
V gene: TRBV7-6; J gene: TRBJ2-1; CDR3 protein: CASRPRVQGVDNEQFF
V gene: TRBV7-9; J gene: TRBJ2-3; CDR3 protein: CASSLGTGADTQYF
V gene: TRBV5-1; J gene: TRBJ1-1; CDR3 protein: CASSIQENTEAFF
V gene: TRBV12-3/TRBV12-4; J gene: TRBJ2-2; CDR3 protein: CASSTKGTGELFF
V gene: TRBV12-3/TRBV12-4; J gene: TRBJ1-4; CDR3 protein: CASSHRLPGSPDDEKLFF
V gene: TRBV5-1; J gene: TRBJ1-5; CDR3 protein: CASSLGGDGQPQHF
V gene: TRBV5-1; J gene: TRBJ2-3; CDR3 protein: CASSFGSGTDTQYF
V gene: TRBV6-5; J gene: TRBJ2-1; CDR3 protein: CASSYRGTHNEQFF
V gene: TRBV10-3; J gene: TRBJ1-5; CDR3 protein: CAISVGGGQQPQHF
V gene: TRBV2; J gene: TRBJ2-7; CDR3 protein: CAGGLEKGTYEQYF
V gene: TRBV11-2; J gene: TRBJ2-7; CDR3 protein: CASSLDHSYEQYF
V gene: TRBV18; J gene: TRBJ1-1; CDR3 protein: CASSRSTANTEAFF
V gene: TRBV6-5; J gene: TRBJ1-1; CDR3 protein: CASSFRLMNTEAFF
V gene: TRBV12-3/TRBV12-4; J gene: TRBJ2-3; CDR3 protein: CASVGRGLKGDTQYF
V gene: TRBV11-1; J gene: TRBJ2-1; CDR3 protein: CASSPPRQGLSMRQFF
V gene: TRBV10-3; J gene: TRBJ1-2; CDR3 protein: CAISVIGQGAGGYTF
V gene: TRBV5-5; J gene: TRBJ2-2; CDR3 protein: CASSTPRLGGELFF
V gene: TRBV2; J gene: TRBJ1-5; CDR3 protein: CASSTDSYNQPQHF
V gene: TRBV18; J gene: TRBJ2-2; CDR3 protein: CASSPAGTTSAGELFF
V gene: TRBV5-1; J gene: TRBJ2-4; CDR3 protein: CASSLRGGENIQYF
V gene: TRBV20-1; J gene: TRBJ2-1; CDR3 protein: CSATTTSGRGSGSYNEQFF
V gene: TRBV5-1; J gene: TRBJ2-7; CDR3 protein: CASRRQGVYEQYF
V gene: TRBV20-1; J gene: TRBJ1-2; CDR3 protein: CSASNRNYGYTF
V gene: TRBV5-1; J gene: TRBJ2-7; CDR3 protein: CASSLGPVQGDEQYF
V gene: TRBV7-2; J gene: TRBJ2-1; CDR3 protein: CASSLVGSYNEQFF
V gene: TRBV4-3; J gene: TRBJ2-7; CDR3 protein: CASSQEVRETYEQYF
V gene: TRBV5-1; J gene: TRBJ1-3; CDR3 protein: CASSLSGEPGNTIYF
V gene: TRBV7-8; J gene: TRBJ2-4; CDR3 protein: CASSPKGGAGTKNIQYF